Each of the 4 T cell receptor beta chains below was sequenced from the same sample in a study of T-cell memory formation after mild COVID-19. TCRdb re-called the 5' RACE reads through MiXCR, storing one row per CDR3 protein. The sample includes about 180,000 distinct CDR3 sequences, about 18% of them seen just once. Sequences were obtained from PBMCs or a T cell subset sorted from them (not recorded which). The receptors derive from a man aged 18-30 years who had mild COVID-19 (a few samples of this study predate the infection). Cell type and time point are not known.

This clonotype was counted only a few times. This chain joins TRBV5-1 and TRBJ1-2; 7 bases fit TRBD1. The junction had 6 bases not matched to a gene; V was cut back by 4 bases and J by 3 bases. CDR1 is SGHRS and CDR2 is YFSETQ in the germline V gene. The CDR3 consists of 14 residues. CDR3 residues: CASSRDRVDYGYTF. CDR3 DNA: TGCGCCAGCAGCAGAGACAGGGTAGACTATGGCTACACCTTC.

In its sample, this clonotype was seen a few times. J is TRBJ1-1 and V is TRBV27; 8 positions agree with TRBD1. This CDR3 has 15 amino acids. V dropped 1 base and J dropped 6; count of bases not matched to a gene: 7. Germline V CDR1 and CDR2: MNHEY, SMNVEV (reference sequence). The CDR3 sequence is CASSLLDREGAEAFF. The CDR3 nucleotides are TGTGCCAGCAGTTTATTGGACAGGGAGGGTGCTGAAGCTTTCTTT.

The V gene is TRBV5-1, the J gene TRBJ2-5, with D tentatively TRBD1 (5 bases). Trimming stripped 7 bases from V and 2 bases from J, with 9 bases between. This CDR3 region has 12 residues. Looked up from germline, CDR1 is SGHRS and CDR2 is YFSETQ. CDR3 bases: TGCGCCAGCTTCCGACAGCAAGAGACCCAGTACTTC. Translated, it gives CASFRQQETQYF.

This clonotype turned up a few times. V gene TRBV7-2 combines with J gene TRBJ2-1; unclear D gene. Germline V gene data show CDR1 as SGHTA and CDR2 as FQGNSA. With 1 base removed from V and 5 bases from J, the gap between germline ends came to 6 bases. This CDR3 is built from 13 residues. In DNA form, the CDR3 reads TGTGCCAGCAGCTTAGAGAGGAACAATGAGCAGTTCTTC. Residues: CASSLERNNEQFF.